The 25 T cell receptor beta chains below all came from one sample that was sequenced in a study of breast tumors, draining lymph nodes, adjacent tissues. The lymph nodes were axillary draining lymph nodes from breast cancer patients. TCRdb independently ran MiXCR on the multiplex PCR reads; one entry per CDR3 protein. The table has 150,000 to 200,000 distinct CDR3 sequences, about 32% seen once; the top ten hold more than 4%. Sequencing input: axillary lymph node tissue. All receptors come from a female donor with breast cancer. Some clones in this sample may be carry-over from other donors' samples.

This clonotype appeared many times. The rearrangement links TRBV29-1 to TRBJ1-1; D is unresolved. V lost 7 bases to trimming and J lost 1 base, with 13 bases between them. The CDR3 runs 13 residues. Germline CDR1 is SQVTM and CDR2 is ANQGSEA. CDR3: CSAAGLANTEAFF. The CDR3 DNA sequence: TGCAGCGCGGCCGGATTGGCGAACACTGAAGCTTTCTTT.

A few counts support this clonotype. Mismatch with germline at one junction end may stem from a read error. The V and J genes are TRBV11-2 and TRBJ2-7, with a possible D match to TRBD2 (6 bases). This CDR3 contains 14 residues. Germline CDR1 is SGHAT and CDR2 is FQNNGV. The DNA for the CDR3 is TGTGCCAGCGGCTTAGGACTAATGTCCTACGAGCAGTACTTC. Residues: CASGLGLMSYEQYF. The full variable domain, its missing parts supplied by reference TRBV11-2 and TRBJ2-7, is EAGVAQSPRYKIIEKRQSVAFWCNPISGHATLYWYQQILGQGPKLLIQFQNNGVVDDSQLPKDRFSAERLKGVDSTLKIQPAKLEDSAVYLCASGLGLMSYEQYFGPGTRLTVT.

The chain links TRBV27 to TRBJ2-3; weak D call: TRBD2 (6 bases). The germline gives CDR1 MNHEY, CDR2 SMNVEV (reference sequence). The CDR3 consists of 18 residues. V shed 0 bases and J shed 2 bases, with 18 bases lying between them. CDR3 nucleotides: TGTGCCAGCAGTTTATCCGGTAGGGGAGGCGATGACACAGATACGCAGTATTTT. Amino acids: CASSLSGRGGDDTDTQYF.

This clonotype turned up a few times. The rearrangement uses TRBV20-1 and TRBJ1-1; no firm D call. V was shortened by 1 base and J by 4 bases, with 7 bases between the two germline ends. Germline V lookup: CDR1 DFQATT, CDR2 SNEGSKA (reference sequence). The CDR3 has 12 residues. For the CDR3, the DNA is TGCAGTGCTAGAGTCCCGAGCACTGAAGCTTTCTTT. Its protein product is CSARVPSTEAFF.

The chain links TRBV6-5 to TRBJ2-2, with 7 bases identical to TRBD2. V dropped 2 bases and J dropped 5; count of bases not matched to a gene: 8. Germline values: CDR1 MNHEY, CDR2 SVGAGI. The CDR3 contains 16 residues. CDR3 sequence: CASSYVAGAETGELFF. The DNA for the CDR3 is TGTGCCAGCAGTTACGTCGCGGGAGCGGAAACCGGGGAGCTGTTTTTT.

The CDR3 is CASSISGRTDTQYF. DNA for the CDR3: TGTGCCAGTAGTATATCGGGGCGCACAGATACGCAGTATTTT. This chain joins TRBV19 and TRBJ2-3, with D possibly called TRBD1 or TRBD2 (5 bases each). The CDR3 extends over 14 amino acids. Germline lookup yields CDR1 LNHDA and CDR2 SQIVND (reference sequence). Trimming took off 2 bases at V and 1 base at J, with 7 bases between the two ends.

The sample holds many counts of this clonotype. The chain links TRBV12-3 or TRBV12-4 to TRBJ2-3, with D unclear. The CDR3 has 11 residues. The V end was cut by 6 bases, the J end by 6 bases, with 7 bases between. CDR3 coding DNA: TGTGCCAGCAGCCGTCTTGATACGCAGTATTTT. It encodes CASSRLDTQYF.

This chain joins TRBV20-1 and TRBJ1-5; D is undetermined. CDR3 size: 15 residues. With 0 bases removed from V and 6 bases from J, the gap between germline ends came to 15 bases. Germline V CDR1 and CDR2: DFQATT, SNEGSKA (reference sequence). The CDR3 DNA is TGCAGTGCTAGAGACTTACCTGAGCCCACTCAGCCCCAGCATTTT. Its translation: CSARDLPEPTQPQHF.

This clonotype showed up many times. This chain connects TRBV7-9 to TRBJ2-7, with D possibly being TRBD2 (5 bases). The CDR3 loop spans 15 amino acids. The V gene's germline CDR1 is SEHNR and CDR2 FQNEAQ (reference sequence). Trimming removed 1 base at V and 7 bases at J, with 17 bases between. In DNA, the CDR3 is TGTGCCAGCAGCTTAGGTCCCCGGGGTCGTTTAGAGCAGTACTTC. It specifies CASSLGPRGRLEQYF. The full variable domain, with the rest looked up from reference TRBV7-9 and TRBJ2-7, is DTGVSQNPRHKITKRGQNVTFRCDPISEHNRLYWYRQTLGQGPEFLTYFQNEAQLEKSRLLSDRFSAERPKGSFSTLEIQRTEQGDSAMYLCASSLGPRGRLEQYFGPGTRLTVT.

The chain joins TRBV7-2 to TRBJ2-3, with TRBD2 matching over 10 bases. Germline V lookup: CDR1 SGHTA, CDR2 FQGNSA. CDR3 length: 16 residues. V trimming: 2 bases; J trimming: 0 bases; junction bases outside the gene matches: 2. CDR3 DNA sequence: TGTGCCAGCAGCTTACGGACTAGCGGAAGCACAGATACGCAGTATTTT. Translated, it gives CASSLRTSGSTDTQYF.

V gene TRBV6-5 combines with J gene TRBJ1-5; 8 bases align to TRBD1. This CDR3 has 14 residues. From germline, CDR1 is MNHEY and CDR2 SVGAGI. V lost 6 bases, J lost 3 bases, and 4 bases stayed unmatched. The CDR3, as DNA: TGTGCCAGCAGGCCGGGACAGGACAATCAGCCCCAGCATTTT. Translation: CASRPGQDNQPQHF.

This clonotype has a count of ten or more. The chain carries TRBV2 and TRBJ1-5, with 7 bases identical to TRBD1. Germline lookup yields CDR1 SNHLY and CDR2 FYNNEI. This CDR3 contains 16 residues. J was trimmed by 7 bases and V by 1 base; bases with no gene match: 10. The CDR3 region has the DNA TGTGCCAGCAGTGAAGGGGGACAGCGGGTCTTGCAGCCCCAGCATTTT. Amino acid sequence: CASSEGGQRVLQPQHF.

This clonotype was detected many times. CDR3 loop: CSATGYRASYEQYF. CDR3 sequence (DNA): TGCAGTGCTACTGGCTACAGGGCCTCCTACGAGCAGTACTTC. The chain combines TRBV20-1 with TRBJ2-7; tentatively, D is TRBD1 (6 bases). Germline lookup yields CDR1 DFQATT and CDR2 SNEGSKA (reference sequence). The CDR3 totals 14 residues. V was clipped by 4 bases and J by 0 bases, with 13 bases between them.

The chain uses TRBV11-2 and TRBJ1-1; tentative D call: TRBD1 (5 bases). Germline assignment: CDR1 SGHAT and CDR2 FQNNGV. V lost 5 bases and J lost 5, with 18 bases in between. CDR3 size: 15 residues. The CDR3 reads CASSPLRGGRTEAFF. CDR3 DNA: TGTGCCAGCAGCCCACTCCGGGGCGGCAGGACTGAAGCTTTCTTT.

This clonotype was recorded many times. CDR3 amino acids: CASSQQGGQYF. DNA of the CDR3: TGTGCCAGCAGCCAACAGGGGGGCCAGTACTTC. The V gene is TRBV3-1, the J gene TRBJ2-5, with D possibly being TRBD1 (7 bases). Deletions cut 2 bases from V and 10 bases from J, with 8 bases between. Germline CDR1 LGHDT, CDR2 YNNKEL (reference sequence). The CDR3 is 11 amino acids.

This clonotype was detected ten times or more. This sequence joins TRBV7-6 and TRBJ2-3; TRBD1 might be the D (8 bases). The CDR3 runs to 15 residues. V was trimmed by 4 bases and J by 1 base, leaving 12 bases between them. Germline V gene lookup returns CDR1 SGHVS and CDR2 FNYEAQ. The CDR3 region is CASSSTGGGTDTQYF. The CDR3 bases are TGTGCCAGCAGCTCAACAGGGGGGGGCACAGATACGCAGTATTTT.

This clonotype is a singleton in its sample. This chain connects TRBV19 to TRBJ1-2; a weak D match, TRBD1 (5 bases). Trimming shortened V by 6 bases and J by 1 base, and 15 bases separated the two germline ends. Germline CDR1 and CDR2: LNHDA and SQIVND (reference sequence). The CDR3 has 15 amino acids. The CDR3 DNA follows: TGTGCCAGTAGCTCACCGGGGGTTTATAACTATGGCTACACCTTC. This encodes CASSSPGVYNYGYTF. The whole variable domain, filled in from reference TRBV19 and TRBJ1-2, reads DGGITQSPKYLFRKEGQNVTLSCEQNLNHDAMYWYRQDPGQGLRLIYYSQIVNDFQKGDIAEGYSVSREKKESFPLTVTSAQKNPTAFYLCASSSPGVYNYGYTFGSGTRLTVV.

The V call is TRBV20-1, the J call TRBJ2-1; 10 bases line up with TRBD2. The CDR3 is 14 residues long. CDR1 is DFQATT and CDR2 is SNEGSKA in the germline V gene (reference sequence). Losses at the gene ends were 6 bases for V and 12 bases for J; bases not matched to a gene: 14. CDR3 amino acids: CSAPGRTSGAGQFF. The CDR3, as DNA: TGCAGTGCCCCGGGGAGGACTAGCGGCGCTGGGCAGTTCTTC.

This clonotype was counted many times. One junction end disagrees with the germline gene, perhaps due to a read error. The V gene is TRBV6-6, the J gene TRBJ1-5; TRBD1 might be the D (5 bases). CDR3 length: 16 residues. The germline CDR1 and CDR2 sequences are MNHNY and SVGAGI (reference sequence). CDR3 nucleotide sequence: TGTGCCAGCAGTCACTCGCCAGGACATAGCAATCAGCCCCAGCATTTT. It yields the protein CASSHSPGHSNQPQHF.

This clonotype was seen only once. The chain recombines TRBV7-2 with TRBJ2-3, with 9 nucleotides matching TRBD2. The CDR3 covers 15 residues. V dropped 5 bases and J dropped 1; count of bases not matched to a gene: 4. The germline gives CDR1 SGHTA, CDR2 FQGNSA. CDR3 DNA: TGTGCCAGCAGCCAAATAGCGGGGGGCACAGATACGCAGTATTTT. Amino acid sequence: CASSQIAGGTDTQYF.

This chain connects TRBV19 to TRBJ2-2; 8 bases fit TRBD1. Unmatched junction bases numbered 7, after V lost 4 bases and J lost 0 bases. The CDR3 length is 17 residues. Germline-derived CDR1 and CDR2 are LNHDA and SQIVND (reference sequence). CDR3 sequence reads: CASSTGQGCANTGELFF. The CDR3 nucleotides read TGTGCCAGTAGTACCGGACAGGGCTGTGCGAACACCGGGGAGCTGTTTTTT. The whole variable domain, filled in from reference TRBV19 and TRBJ2-2, reads DGGITQSPKYLFRKEGQNVTLSCEQNLNHDAMYWYRQDPGQGLRLIYYSQIVNDFQKGDIAEGYSVSREKKESFPLTVTSAQKNPTAFYLCASSTGQGCANTGELFFGEGSRLTVL.

The table lists this clonotype with many counts. The V gene is TRBV7-2, the J gene TRBJ2-3, with D unclear. This CDR3 is 14 amino acids long. Germline-derived CDR1 and CDR2 are SGHTA and FQGNSA. The V end lost 3 bases, the J end lost 0 bases, and 7 bases lay between the germline ends. Written as DNA, the CDR3 is TGTGCCAGCAGCTTGATGACTAGCACAGATACGCAGTATTTT. Its translation is CASSLMTSTDTQYF.

The J gene is TRBJ1-2, the V gene TRBV20-1, with 8 bases lining up with TRBD1. This CDR3 contains 14 residues. The V gene end was trimmed by 5 bases and the J gene end by 4 bases; junction bases not matched to a gene: 9. Germline CDR1 reads DFQATT; CDR2 reads SNEGSKA (reference sequence). The CDR3 here is CSAGKQGGSYGYTF. Written as DNA, the CDR3 is TGCAGTGCTGGAAAACAGGGGGGATCCTATGGCTACACCTTC.

This clonotype came up many times. The chain carries TRBV20-1 and TRBJ2-7; D perhaps matches TRBD1 (5 bases). CDR3 length: 14 amino acids. Germline V CDR1 and CDR2: DFQATT, SNEGSKA (reference sequence). V shed 0 bases and J shed 6 bases, with 15 bases lying between them. The CDR3 spells CSARDMAGSTEQYF. In DNA form, the CDR3 reads TGCAGTGCTAGAGATATGGCAGGGTCGACCGAGCAGTACTTC.

The rearrangement links TRBV11-2 to TRBJ1-1, with a tentative D call TRBD1 (5 bases). CDR1 SGHAT and CDR2 FQNNGV come from the germline V gene. The CDR3 is 13 residues long. Between the trimmed V and J ends, which lost 5 bases and 3 bases, there was a span of 10 bases. Here the CDR3 reads CASSLTRDTEAFF. The CDR3 bases are TGTGCCAGCAGCCTCACCAGGGACACTGAAGCTTTCTTT.